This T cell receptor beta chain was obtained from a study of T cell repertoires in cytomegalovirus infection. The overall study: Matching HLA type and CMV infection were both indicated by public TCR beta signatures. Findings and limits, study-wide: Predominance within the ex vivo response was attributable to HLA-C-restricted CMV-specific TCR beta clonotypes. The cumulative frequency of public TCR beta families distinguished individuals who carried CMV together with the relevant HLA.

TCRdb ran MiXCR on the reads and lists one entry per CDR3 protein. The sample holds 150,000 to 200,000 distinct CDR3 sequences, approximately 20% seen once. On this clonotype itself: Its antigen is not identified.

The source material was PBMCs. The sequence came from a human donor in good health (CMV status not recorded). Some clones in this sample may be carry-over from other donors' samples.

CDR3 nucleotides: TGCAGTGCTTCCCCTGGGGTAGCGGATAACCAAGAGACCCAGTACTTC. Translation gives CSASPGVADNQETQYF. The chain links TRBV20-1 to TRBJ2-5; possibly TRBD2 for D (6 bases). V shed 5 bases and J shed 0 bases, with 19 bases lying between them. Germline CDR1 DFQATT, CDR2 SNEGSKA (reference sequence). The length of the CDR3 is 16 residues.